This T cell receptor (beta chain) is from a study of blood T cell repertoires in COVID-19. Study in general: The origin of the acute and convalescent COVID-19 samples was the United States, Italy and Spain. From T cells, B-cell-depleted T cells, or PBMCs came the material, which was cDNA or gDNA.

Clinical history reported by participants formed the basis on which cohorts were assigned. This clone appeared once. As originally analysed: Reference gene primer amplification yielded estimated nucleated cell counts. Method: immunoSEQ multiplex PCR; TCRdb's copy keeps in-frame clones and lacks some. V, J and clone size reflect that table, while D and trimming were determined from the DNA. This table holds 150,000 to 200,000 clones, 89% found once. The CDR3 length is 15 residues. Trimming took 3 bases from V and 3 from J; bases not matched to a gene: 8. CDR1 and CDR2 from the germline V gene are MNHEY and SVGAGI.

Sequencing input: PBMCs or T cells enriched from blood (not recorded which). This chain uses TRBV6-5 with TRBJ2-7, with 7 bases aligning to TRBD1. The TCR originated in a woman aged 18-29 years who had recovered from COVID-19. The CDR3 DNA reads TGTGCCAGCAGTTATGGGCCAGGGGGATACTACGAGCAGTACTTC. Encoded protein: CASSYGPGGYYEQYF.